The 27 T cell receptor beta chains below come from one sample, sequenced in a study of blood T cells in healthy people across ages. For the second PCR, which ran for about 6 to 11 cycles, a sample-barcoded 5' primer and a J-beta primer mix were used. One entry per CDR3 protein, called by TCRdb with MiXCR from the 5' RACE reads. The data contain about 730,000 distinct CDR3 sequences, 40% to 45% of them singletons. The sequenced sample consisted of blood. The receptors were sampled from an older woman in good health.

V gene TRBV5-4 combines with J gene TRBJ2-3, with D possibly matching TRBD2 (6 bases). The V gene lost 4 bases and the J gene lost 6 bases, with 12 bases spanning the gap. This CDR3 spans 13 amino acids. Per the germline V gene, CDR1 is SGHNT and CDR2 is YYREEE (reference sequence). CDR3 sequence reads: CASSQTSPDTQYF. CDR3 nucleotide sequence: TGTGCCAGCAGCCAGACTAGTCCGGATACGCAGTATTTT.

The chain uses TRBV6-6 and TRBJ2-1; D may be TRBD2 (6 bases). CDR1 and CDR2 (germline): MNHNY, SVGAGI (reference sequence). Between the trimmed V and J ends, which lost 4 bases and 0 bases, there was a span of 16 bases. CDR3 length equals 17 residues. The CDR3 coding sequence is TGTGCCAGCAGTTCCGCATGGGAGGAGAGCTCCTACAATGAGCAGTTCTTC. Translated, it gives CASSSAWEESSYNEQFF.

CDR3 amino acids: CASSQESAQPQHF. CDR3 DNA: TGTGCCAGCAGCCAAGAAAGTGCTCAGCCCCAGCATTTT. The chain joins TRBV3-1 to TRBJ1-5; D call uncertain. Germline CDR1 and CDR2: LGHDT and YNNKEL (reference sequence). This CDR3 has 13 amino acids. V was clipped by 0 bases and J by 6 bases, with 6 bases between them.

The chain links TRBV5-1 to TRBJ2-3, with D tentatively TRBD2 (5 bases). The length of the CDR3 is 15 residues. CDR1 and CDR2 (germline): SGHRS, YFSETQ. V gave up 0 bases and J gave up 3 bases, with 11 bases separating them. CDR3 in DNA: TGCGCCAGCAGCTTGGTGTCAACGGGGACAGATACGCAGTATTTT. It encodes CASSLVSTGTDTQYF.

This clonotype has only a few counts. The chain links TRBV29-1 to TRBJ2-7, with D perhaps matching TRBD1 (6 bases). The CDR3 consists of 14 residues. CDR1 and CDR2 (germline): SQVTM, ANQGSEA. The V and J ends lost 6 bases and 0 bases respectively, with 15 bases between them. This CDR3 is CSVPKGGVSYEQYF. The CDR3 nucleotides read TGCAGCGTGCCGAAAGGGGGAGTCTCCTACGAGCAGTACTTC.

Worth noting for this clonotype: The junction shows a germline mismatch at one end, possibly a read error. The chain couples TRBV20-1 to TRBJ1-2; 8 bases line up with TRBD1. The CDR3 is 13 residues long. Looked up from germline, CDR1 is DFQATT and CDR2 is SNEGSKA (reference sequence). The CDR3 coding sequence is TGCAGTGCCAGAGGTACGGGACAGGTATTCGACACCTTC. The encoded protein is CSARGTGQVFDTF.

A few counts support this clonotype. The V gene is TRBV12-3 or TRBV12-4, the J gene TRBJ2-5; TRBD2 agrees at 13 bases. Trimming at V came to 5 bases and at J to 1 base, leaving 7 bases not matched to a gene. The CDR3 contains 17 residues. The CDR3 sequence: CASSPGLAGDGQETQYF. CDR3 coding DNA: TGTGCCAGCAGTCCTGGACTAGCGGGAGATGGCCAAGAGACCCAGTACTTC.

This clonotype was seen more than once but under ten times. V is TRBV24-1 and J is TRBJ2-1, with 8 bases matching TRBD1. The trim removed 3 bases at V and 4 bases at J, leaving 7 bases unmatched. CDR1 is KGHDR and CDR2 is SFDVKD in the germline V gene. The CDR3 length is 16 residues. Here the CDR3 DNA reads TGTGCCACCAGTGATGCCGGACAGGGACATTACAATGAGCAGTTCTTC. It yields the protein CATSDAGQGHYNEQFF.

Notes on this clonotype: With a much larger clone just one base away, this may be a read error. The gene calls are TRBV7-2 and TRBJ1-6; perhaps TRBD1 as D (5 bases). Germline lookup yields CDR1 SGHTA and CDR2 FQGNSA. This CDR3 is built from 15 residues. V lost 5 bases and J 5 bases, leaving 13 bases between the germline ends. The CDR3, as DNA: TGTGCCAGCAGCGTAGAGCCGGGACATAATTCACCCCTCCACTTT. This sequence encodes CASSVEPGHNSPLHF.

Details on this clonotype: This may arise from a read error, as a much more abundant clone is one base away. The gene calls are TRBV7-2 and TRBJ2-5, with 10 positions matching TRBD2. Looked up from germline, CDR1 is SGHTA and CDR2 is FQGNSA. The CDR3 loop spans 15 amino acids. The CDR3 loop reads CASSLQREGQEAQYF. The CDR3 coding sequence is TGTGCCAGCAGCTTACAGCGGGAGGGCCAAGAGGCCCAGTACTTC.

This chain joins TRBV20-1 and TRBJ1-6; D is uncertain. Germline V gene lookup returns CDR1 DFQATT and CDR2 SNEGSKA (reference sequence). The V gene lost 3 bases and the J gene lost 10 bases, with 19 bases spanning the gap. The CDR3 extends over 15 amino acids. CDR3: CSASEQAQLTSPLHF. The CDR3 DNA is TGCAGTGCTAGTGAGCAGGCCCAACTGACCTCACCCCTCCACTTT.

This clonotype was counted between two and nine times. J is TRBJ2-4 and V is TRBV2; D is perhaps TRBD1 or TRBD2 (5 bases each). TRBJ2-7 matches the DNA end more closely, so the J call is doubtful. This CDR3 region has 13 residues. Per germline, CDR1 SNHLY and CDR2 FYNNEI. CDR3 sequence: CAGTGTGVDEQYF. The CDR3 bases are TGTGCCGGAACCGGGACGGGCGTTGACGAGCAGTACTTC.

V is TRBV4-2 and J is TRBJ2-2; maybe TRBD1 (7 bases). Germline loops: CDR1 LGHNA, CDR2 YNFKEQ. Trimming shortened V by 1 base and J by 1 base, and 10 bases separated the two germline ends. The CDR3 is 16 amino acids. CDR3: CASSQGRGRNTGELFF. The DNA of the CDR3 is TGTGCCAGCAGCCAAGGGAGGGGGCGGAACACCGGGGAGCTGTTTTTT.

This clonotype turned up a few times. J is TRBJ2-7 and V is TRBV6-1; D possibly uses TRBD1 or TRBD2 (5 bases each). The CDR3 totals 13 residues. The V end was cut by 6 bases, the J end by 4 bases, with 13 bases between. From germline, CDR1 is MNHNS and CDR2 SASEGT. CDR3 sequence (DNA): TGTGCCAGCAGAACGGGACGGCAATACGAGCAGTACTTC. Translation: CASRTGRQYEQYF.

A note on this clonotype: One end of the junction varies from germline; a read error may be responsible. This chain joins TRBV7-2 and TRBJ2-3, with 14 bases lining up with TRBD2. Germline loops: CDR1 SGHTA, CDR2 FQGNSA. The CDR3 loop spans 18 amino acids. CDR3 in amino acids: CATSPRLAGGREADTQYF. CDR3 in DNA: TGTGCCACCAGCCCACGACTAGCGGGAGGGCGAGAAGCAGATACGCAGTATTTT.

A few counts support this clonotype. This chain links TRBV12-5 with TRBJ1-1, with unresolved D. Deletions cut 1 base from V and 5 bases from J, with 8 bases between. The CDR3 contains 13 residues. Germline CDR1 reads LGHNT; CDR2 reads FRNRAP. CDR3 bases: TGTGCTAGTGGTTTGGAAGAATTAACTGAAGCTTTCTTT. Translated: CASGLEELTEAFF. Filled out from reference TRBV12-5 and TRBJ1-1, the complete variable domain reads DARVTQTPRHKVTEMGQEVTMRCQPILGHNTVFWYRQTMMQGLELLAYFRNRAPLDDSGMPKDRFSAEMPDATLATLKIQPSEPRDSAVYFCASGLEELTEAFFGQGTRLTVV.

V gene TRBV12-3 or TRBV12-4 combines with J gene TRBJ2-1; TRBD1 matches 10 bases. The CDR3 totals 16 residues. V lost 4 bases to trimming and J lost 4 bases; unmatched junction nucleotides: 7. The CDR3 spells CASSSSRQGAYNEQFF. CDR3 nucleotides: TGTGCCAGCAGTTCATCAAGACAGGGGGCTTACAATGAGCAGTTCTTC.

In its sample, this clonotype was seen a few times. The rearrangement joins TRBV7-3 to TRBJ2-5, with D possibly TRBD2 on 6 matching bases. The J call may be in error: the DNA end matches TRBJ2-7 better. The CDR3 has 13 residues. Looked up from germline, CDR1 is SGHTA and CDR2 is FQGTGA. CDR3 nucleotides: TGTGCCAGCAGCTTTGCGGGATTATCCGAGCAGTACTTC. It is translated as CASSFAGLSEQYF.

The genes are TRBV6-2 or TRBV6-3 and TRBJ2-1; 10 bases are a match to TRBD2. The last part of the DNA fits TRBJ2-7 better; the J call may be wrong. The CDR3 totals 14 residues. Germline CDR1 reads MNHEY; CDR2 reads SVGEGT. For the CDR3, the DNA is TGTGCCAGCAGTAGCGGGGGGGCGCTCAATGAGCAGTACTTC. Its translation: CASSSGGALNEQYF.

The V gene is TRBV7-3, the J gene TRBJ2-2, with 8 nucleotides matching TRBD2. Germline loops: CDR1 SGHTA, CDR2 FQGTGA. The CDR3 contains 15 residues. The ends lost 3 bases at V and 4 bases at J; junction bases unmatched: 4. CDR3 DNA sequence: TGTGCCAGCAGCTTCGGGGGGGCAGGCACCGGGGAGCTGTTTTTT. Amino acids: CASSFGGAGTGELFF.

This clonotype was counted a few times. J is TRBJ2-1 and V is TRBV14, with D uncertain. CDR1 SGHDN and CDR2 FVKESK come from the germline V gene. V was trimmed by 6 bases and J by 9 bases, leaving 12 bases between them. This CDR3 is built from 12 residues. CDR3 protein: CASSRIVGEQFF. The CDR3 DNA follows: TGTGCCAGCAGTCGAATAGTTGGTGAGCAGTTCTTC.

This clonotype was seen only once. This may be a read error, as it is one base from a much larger clone. The chain is built from TRBV28 and TRBJ2-1, with 11 bases aligning to TRBD2. Germline V gives CDR1 MDHEN, CDR2 SYDVKM. The ends lost 3 bases at V and 8 bases at J; junction bases unmatched: 3. The CDR3 is 14 amino acids. The CDR3 region has the DNA TGTGCCAGCAGTTTTAGCGGGAGGGCAGATGAGCAGTTCTTC. It translates to CASSFSGRADEQFF.

The chain recombines TRBV6-2 or TRBV6-3 with TRBJ2-5; 15 bases agree with TRBD2. Germline CDR1 and CDR2: MNHEY and SVGEGT. Unmatched junction bases numbered 8, after V lost 5 bases and J lost 4 bases. CDR3 length: 17 residues. The CDR3 loop reads CASSRGLAGGSPETQYF. Written as DNA, the CDR3 is TGTGCCAGCAGTAGGGGACTAGCGGGAGGATCCCCAGAGACCCAGTACTTC.

The DNA for the CDR3 is TGTGCCAGCAGTCGACAGGAAAGGTTCACTGAAGCTTTCTTT. Residues: CASSRQERFTEAFF. V and J are TRBV6-2 or TRBV6-3 and TRBJ1-1, with D maybe TRBD1 (6 bases). Germline V gene lookup returns CDR1 MNHEY and CDR2 SVGEGT. CDR3 length: 14 residues. The V end was cut by 5 bases, the J end by 4 bases, with 14 bases between.

The chain is built from TRBV20-1 and TRBJ1-6; D not certain. V was clipped by 7 bases and J by 8 bases, with 12 bases between them. The CDR3 is 12 residues long. Germline V gives CDR1 DFQATT, CDR2 SNEGSKA (reference sequence). CDR3 in amino acids: CSGKNQHSPLHF. In DNA form, the CDR3 reads TGCAGTGGTAAAAACCAGCATTCACCCCTCCACTTT.

J is TRBJ1-2 and V is TRBV19; weak D call: TRBD1 (5 bases). In germline, CDR1 is LNHDA, CDR2 SQIVND (reference sequence). The CDR3 has 14 amino acids. V was clipped by 3 bases and J by 4 bases, with 12 bases between them. CDR3 protein: CASSMRSQGYGYTF. CDR3 bases: TGTGCCAGTAGTATGAGGTCGCAGGGCTATGGCTACACCTTC.

The chain has TRBV4-3 and TRBJ2-1, with TRBD2 identical over 7 bases. J gave up 6 bases and V 0 bases, and 11 bases lay outside the gene matches. CDR3 size: 17 residues. CDR1 and CDR2 (germline): LGHNA, YSLEER. DNA for the CDR3: TGCGCCAGCAGCCAAGACGGGGCTAGCGGAGTCTGCAATGAGCAGTTCTTC. Amino acid sequence: CASSQDGASGVCNEQFF.